What follows describes a single T cell receptor beta chain. Its specificity is unknown. The source of the sample is a study of shared clonotypes between healthy human individuals. Notes on the study in general: The study found lower generation probabilities in non-shared clonotypes than in those shared by all four donors. Depth was large, yet rarefaction showed that sorted-subset sequencing was incomplete.

This CDR3 region has 15 residues. Trimming left V 1 base short and J 2 bases short, with 8 bases between. Germline CDR1 reads KGHSH; CDR2 reads LQKENI. All donors were Caucasian adults living in Nashville, Tennessee. Replicate PCRs run on sorted subsets employed approximately 0.2 ug DNA, approximately 30,000 T cell genomes. Generated by immunoSEQ multiplex PCR, the TCRdb table keeps only in-frame clones and is missing some. The table includes 950,000 to 1,100,000 clones, under 80% detected once. The sample consisted of memory CD4+ T cells sorted from blood. The subset denotes: CD45RA-negative fraction. The V gene is TRBV18, the J gene TRBJ2-2; no definite D call. This clonotype was obtained from a man aged 18 to 30 in good health. DNA of the CDR3: TGTGCCAGCTCACCACAGGGCTATAACACCGGGGAGCTGTTTTTT. It is translated as CASSPQGYNTGELFF.